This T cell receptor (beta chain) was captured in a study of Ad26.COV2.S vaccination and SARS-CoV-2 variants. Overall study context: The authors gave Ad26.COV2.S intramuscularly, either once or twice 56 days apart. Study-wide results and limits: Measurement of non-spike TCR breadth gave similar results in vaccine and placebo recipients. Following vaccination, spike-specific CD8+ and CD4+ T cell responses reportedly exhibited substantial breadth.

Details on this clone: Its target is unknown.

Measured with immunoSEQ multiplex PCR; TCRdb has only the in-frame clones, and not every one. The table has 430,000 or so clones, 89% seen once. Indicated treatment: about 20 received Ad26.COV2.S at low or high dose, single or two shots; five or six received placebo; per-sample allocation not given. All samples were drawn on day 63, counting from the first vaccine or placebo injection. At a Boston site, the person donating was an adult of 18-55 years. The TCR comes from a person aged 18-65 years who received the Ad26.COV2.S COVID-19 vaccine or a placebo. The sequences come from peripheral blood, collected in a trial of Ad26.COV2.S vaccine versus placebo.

Written as DNA, the CDR3 is TGTGCTAGTGGTTTGGTACATGGGGGGGGGACAGATACGCAGTATTTT. It specifies CASGLVHGGGTDTQYF. The chain couples TRBV12-5 to TRBJ2-3, with 7 bases matching TRBD2. CDR1 and CDR2 from the germline V gene are LGHNT and FRNRAP. The CDR3 sequence is 16 residues long. The V segment lost 0 bases and the J segment 3 bases; nucleotides outside the gene matches: 6.